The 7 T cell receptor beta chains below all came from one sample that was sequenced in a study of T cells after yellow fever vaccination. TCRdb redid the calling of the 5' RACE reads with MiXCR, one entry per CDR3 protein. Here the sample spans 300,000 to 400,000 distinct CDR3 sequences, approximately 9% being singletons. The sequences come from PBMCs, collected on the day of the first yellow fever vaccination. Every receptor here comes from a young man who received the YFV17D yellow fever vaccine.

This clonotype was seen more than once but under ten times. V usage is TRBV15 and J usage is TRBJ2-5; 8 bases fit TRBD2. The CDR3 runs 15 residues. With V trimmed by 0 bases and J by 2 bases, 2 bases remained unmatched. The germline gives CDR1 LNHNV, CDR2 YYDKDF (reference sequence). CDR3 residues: CATSRDRGGQETQYF. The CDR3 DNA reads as TGTGCCACCAGCAGAGATCGGGGGGGGCAAGAGACCCAGTACTTC.

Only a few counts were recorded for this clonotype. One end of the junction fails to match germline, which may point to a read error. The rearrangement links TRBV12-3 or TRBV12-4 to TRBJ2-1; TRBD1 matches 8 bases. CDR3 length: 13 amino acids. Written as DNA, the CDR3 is TGTGCCAGCAGGTTAGGGACAGGCCAAGTTCAGTTCTTC. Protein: CASRLGTGQVQFF.

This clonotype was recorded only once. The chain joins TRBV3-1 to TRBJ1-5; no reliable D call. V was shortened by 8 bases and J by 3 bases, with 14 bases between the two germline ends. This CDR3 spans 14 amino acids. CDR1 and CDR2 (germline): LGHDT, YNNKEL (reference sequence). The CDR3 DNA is TGTGCCAGCCCGAGGACCGAGACCAATCAGCCCCAGCATTTT. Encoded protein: CASPRTETNQPQHF.

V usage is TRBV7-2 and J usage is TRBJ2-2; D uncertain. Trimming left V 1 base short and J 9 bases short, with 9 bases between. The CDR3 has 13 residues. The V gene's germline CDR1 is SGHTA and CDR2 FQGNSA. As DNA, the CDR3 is TGTGCCAGCAGCTTAGTATATTTCCGGGAGCTGTTTTTT. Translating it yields CASSLVYFRELFF.

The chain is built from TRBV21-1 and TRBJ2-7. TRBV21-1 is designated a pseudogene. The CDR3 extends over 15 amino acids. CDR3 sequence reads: CASSTQKTETYEQYV. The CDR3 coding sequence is TGTGCCAGCAGCACTCAGAAGACGGAAACCTACGAGCAGTACGTC.

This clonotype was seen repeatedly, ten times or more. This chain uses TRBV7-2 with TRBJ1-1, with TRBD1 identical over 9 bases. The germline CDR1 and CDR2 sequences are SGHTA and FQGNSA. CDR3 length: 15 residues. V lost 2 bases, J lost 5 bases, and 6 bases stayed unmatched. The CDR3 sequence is CASSLRTGVGTEAFF. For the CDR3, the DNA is TGTGCCAGCAGCTTACGGACAGGGGTAGGAACTGAAGCTTTCTTT.

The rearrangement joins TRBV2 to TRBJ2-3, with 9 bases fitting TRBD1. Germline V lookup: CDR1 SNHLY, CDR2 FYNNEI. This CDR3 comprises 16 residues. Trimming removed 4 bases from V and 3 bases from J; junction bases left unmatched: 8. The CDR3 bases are TGTGCCAGCAGTGGGGGTACAGGGGGCTATACAGATACGCAGTATTTT. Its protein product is CASSGGTGGYTDTQYF.